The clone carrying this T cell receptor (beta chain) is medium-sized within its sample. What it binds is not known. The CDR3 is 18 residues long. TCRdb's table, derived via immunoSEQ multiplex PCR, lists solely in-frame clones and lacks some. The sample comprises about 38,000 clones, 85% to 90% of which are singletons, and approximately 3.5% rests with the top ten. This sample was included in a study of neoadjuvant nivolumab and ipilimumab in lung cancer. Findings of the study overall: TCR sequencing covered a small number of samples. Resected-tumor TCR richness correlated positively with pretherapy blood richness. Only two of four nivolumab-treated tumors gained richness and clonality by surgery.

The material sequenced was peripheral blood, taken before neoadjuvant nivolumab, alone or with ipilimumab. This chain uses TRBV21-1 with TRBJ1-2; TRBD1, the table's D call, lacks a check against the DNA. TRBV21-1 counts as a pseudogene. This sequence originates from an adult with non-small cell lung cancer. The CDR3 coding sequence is TGTGCCAGCAGAACAAAAACCTCGTACAGGGATCCTGTCTATGGCTACACCTTC. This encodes CASRTKTSYRDPVYGYTF.